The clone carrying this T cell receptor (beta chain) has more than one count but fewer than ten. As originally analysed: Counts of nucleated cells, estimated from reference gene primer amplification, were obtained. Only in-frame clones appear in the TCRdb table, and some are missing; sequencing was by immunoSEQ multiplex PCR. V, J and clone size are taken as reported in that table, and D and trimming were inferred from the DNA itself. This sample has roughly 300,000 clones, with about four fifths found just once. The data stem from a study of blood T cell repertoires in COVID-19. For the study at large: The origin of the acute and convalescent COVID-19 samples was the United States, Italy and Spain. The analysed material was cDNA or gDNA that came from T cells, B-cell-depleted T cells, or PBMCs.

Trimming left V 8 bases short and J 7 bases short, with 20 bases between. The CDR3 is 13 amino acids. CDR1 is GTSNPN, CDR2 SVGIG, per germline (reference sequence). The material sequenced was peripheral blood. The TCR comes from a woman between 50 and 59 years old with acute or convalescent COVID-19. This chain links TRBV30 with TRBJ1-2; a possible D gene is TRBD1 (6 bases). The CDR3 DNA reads TGTGCCGGCAAGAGCAGGGGATACGGTGGCTACACCTTC. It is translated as CAGKSRGYGGYTF.